This paragraph reports one T cell receptor (beta chain). Antigen: not known. This sample stems from a study of cytomegalovirus exposure and HLA in healthy donors. PCR used 60 Vbeta primers and 13 Jbeta primers. Generated by immunoSEQ multiplex PCR, the TCRdb table keeps only in-frame clones and is missing some. Here the sample spans 85,000 to 130,000 clones, 70% to 80% being singletons. CDR3 length: 14 amino acids. Germline CDR1 is MNHNS and CDR2 is SASEGT. Trimming cost V 4 bases and J 0 bases, with 10 bases left between them. Overall study results and limits: The sole available immune exposure information was CMV serostatus. Reportedly, fewer N-insertions than the approximately 610-donor mean appeared in an Asian-associated ancestry cluster in a later analysis. Under in vitro conditions, a few CMV-associated chains were confirmed as specific for CMV antigens.

The TCR originated in a boy younger than 18 in good health and CMV-seronegative. What was sequenced was PBMCs. The V gene is TRBV6-1, the J gene TRBJ2-7, with D unresolved. The CDR3 DNA is TGTGCCAGCAGTGTATTAGCCTCCTCCTACGAGCAGTACTTC. It codes for CASSVLASSYEQYF.